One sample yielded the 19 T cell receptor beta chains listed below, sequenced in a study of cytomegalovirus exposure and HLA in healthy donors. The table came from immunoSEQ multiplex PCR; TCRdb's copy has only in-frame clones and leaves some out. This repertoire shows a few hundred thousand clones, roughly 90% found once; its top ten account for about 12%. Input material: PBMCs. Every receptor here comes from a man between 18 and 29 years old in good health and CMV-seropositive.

The CDR3 reads CASSQGQGGEAFF. DNA for the CDR3: TGCGCCAGCAGCCAAGGACAGGGGGGTGAAGCTTTCTTT. This chain uses TRBV5-1 with TRBJ1-1; 10 bases align to TRBD1. The CDR3 length is 13 residues. Germline CDR1 and CDR2: SGHRS and YFSETQ. The trim removed 4 bases at V and 7 bases at J, leaving 4 bases unmatched.

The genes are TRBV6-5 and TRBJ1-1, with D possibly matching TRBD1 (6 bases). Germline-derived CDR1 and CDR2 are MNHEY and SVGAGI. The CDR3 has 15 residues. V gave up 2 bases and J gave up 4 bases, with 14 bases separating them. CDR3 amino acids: CASSYAWEGGTEAFF. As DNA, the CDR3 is TGTGCCAGCAGTTACGCCTGGGAAGGGGGCACTGAAGCTTTCTTT.

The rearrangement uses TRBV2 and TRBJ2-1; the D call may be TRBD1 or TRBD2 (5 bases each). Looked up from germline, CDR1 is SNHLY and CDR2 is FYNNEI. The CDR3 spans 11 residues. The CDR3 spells CAGSGGREQFF. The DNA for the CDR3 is TGTGCAGGAAGTGGGGGACGGGAGCAGTTCTTC. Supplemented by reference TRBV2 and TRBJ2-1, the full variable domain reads EPEVTQTPSHQVTQMGQEVILRCVPISNHLYFYWYRQILGQKVEFLVSFYNNEISEKSEIFDDQFSVERPDGSNFTLKIRSTKLEDSAMYFCAGSGGREQFFGPGTRLTVL.

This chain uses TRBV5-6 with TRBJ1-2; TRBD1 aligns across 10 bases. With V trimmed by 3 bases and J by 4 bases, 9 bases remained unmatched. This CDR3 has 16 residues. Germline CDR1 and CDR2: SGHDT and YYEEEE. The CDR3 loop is CASSSSGRTGGYGYTF. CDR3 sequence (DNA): TGTGCCAGCAGCTCCTCCGGAAGGACAGGGGGCTATGGCTACACCTTC.

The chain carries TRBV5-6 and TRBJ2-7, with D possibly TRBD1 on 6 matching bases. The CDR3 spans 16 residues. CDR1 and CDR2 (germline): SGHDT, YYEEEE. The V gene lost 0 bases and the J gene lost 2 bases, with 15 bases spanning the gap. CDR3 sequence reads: CASSLGLDKGAYEQYF. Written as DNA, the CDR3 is TGTGCCAGCAGCTTGGGCCTAGACAAGGGGGCCTACGAGCAGTACTTC.

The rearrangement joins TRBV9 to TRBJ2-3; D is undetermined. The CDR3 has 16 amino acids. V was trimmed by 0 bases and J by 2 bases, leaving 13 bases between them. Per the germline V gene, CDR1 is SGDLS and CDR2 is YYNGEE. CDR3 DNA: TGTGCCAGCAGCGTAGATGGACCATACCCCACAGATACGCAGTATTTT. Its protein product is CASSVDGPYPTDTQYF.

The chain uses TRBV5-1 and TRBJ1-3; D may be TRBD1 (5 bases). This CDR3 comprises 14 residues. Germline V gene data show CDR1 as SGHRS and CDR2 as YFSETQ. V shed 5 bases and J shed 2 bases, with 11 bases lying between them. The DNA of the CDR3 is TGCGCCAGCAGACCGACAGAGGCTGGAAACACCATATATTTT. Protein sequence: CASRPTEAGNTIYF.

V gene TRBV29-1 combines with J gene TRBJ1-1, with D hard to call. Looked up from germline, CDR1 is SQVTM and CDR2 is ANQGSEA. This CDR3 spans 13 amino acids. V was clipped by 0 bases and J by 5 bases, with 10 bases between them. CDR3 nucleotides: TGCAGCGTTGAAGATCGCGGCGGAACTGAAGCTTTCTTT. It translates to CSVEDRGGTEAFF.

CDR3 bases: TGTGCCAGCAGCCTCCTTCAGGGAAACACTGAAGCTTTCTTT. This translates into CASSLLQGNTEAFF. This sequence joins TRBV16 and TRBJ1-1, with a tentative D call TRBD1 (5 bases). V shed 4 bases and J shed 2 bases, with 11 bases lying between them. The CDR3 runs 14 residues. Germline CDR1 and CDR2: KGHSY and FQNENV.

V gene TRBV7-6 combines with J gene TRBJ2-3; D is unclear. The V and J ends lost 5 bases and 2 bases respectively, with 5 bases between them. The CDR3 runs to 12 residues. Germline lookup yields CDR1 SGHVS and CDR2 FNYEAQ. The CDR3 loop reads CASSTITDTQYF. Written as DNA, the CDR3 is TGTGCCAGCAGCACAATCACAGATACGCAGTATTTT.

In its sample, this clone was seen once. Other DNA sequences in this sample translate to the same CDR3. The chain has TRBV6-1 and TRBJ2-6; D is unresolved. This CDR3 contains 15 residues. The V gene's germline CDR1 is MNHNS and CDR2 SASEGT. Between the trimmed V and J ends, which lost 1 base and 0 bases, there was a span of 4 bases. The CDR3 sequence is CASSEEGSGANVLTF. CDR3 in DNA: TGTGCCAGCAGTGAAGAGGGCTCTGGGGCCAACGTCCTGACTTTC.

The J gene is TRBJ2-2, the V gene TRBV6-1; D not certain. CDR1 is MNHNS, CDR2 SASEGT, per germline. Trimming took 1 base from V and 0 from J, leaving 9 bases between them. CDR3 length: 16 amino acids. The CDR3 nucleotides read TGTGCCAGCAGTGAAGGACCGCCCACGAACACCGGGGAGCTGTTTTTT. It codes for CASSEGPPTNTGELFF.

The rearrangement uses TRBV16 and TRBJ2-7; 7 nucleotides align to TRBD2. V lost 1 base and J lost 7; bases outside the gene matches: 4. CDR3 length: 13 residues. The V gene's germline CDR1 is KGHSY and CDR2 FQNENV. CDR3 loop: CASSQLAAGEQYF. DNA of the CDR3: TGTGCCAGCAGCCAATTGGCAGCGGGGGAGCAGTACTTC.

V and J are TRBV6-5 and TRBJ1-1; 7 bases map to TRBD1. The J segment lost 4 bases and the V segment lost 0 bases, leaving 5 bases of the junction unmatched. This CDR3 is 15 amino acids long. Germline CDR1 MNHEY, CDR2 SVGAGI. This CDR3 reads CASSYSVQGSTEAFF. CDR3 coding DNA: TGTGCCAGCAGTTACTCGGTACAGGGGAGCACTGAAGCTTTCTTT.

The CDR3 sequence: CASSKEGGNNYGYTF. CDR3 nucleotide sequence: TGTGCCAGCAGCAAAGAAGGGGGCAATAACTATGGCTACACCTTC. The rearrangement links TRBV21-1 to TRBJ1-2; the table's D call, TRBD1, was not checked against the DNA. TRBV21-1 is labeled a pseudogene. This CDR3 has 15 residues.

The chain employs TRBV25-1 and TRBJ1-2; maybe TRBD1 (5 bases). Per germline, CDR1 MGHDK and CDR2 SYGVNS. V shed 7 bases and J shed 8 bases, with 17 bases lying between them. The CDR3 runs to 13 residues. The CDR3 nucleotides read TGTGCCAGCACCGACCGGGACTCGGGGGGCTACACCTTC. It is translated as CASTDRDSGGYTF.

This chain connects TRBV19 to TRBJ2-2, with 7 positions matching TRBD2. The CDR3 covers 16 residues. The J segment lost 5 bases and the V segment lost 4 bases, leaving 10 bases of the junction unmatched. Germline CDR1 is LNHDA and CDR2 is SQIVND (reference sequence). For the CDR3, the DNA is TGTGCCAGTAGTAAACTAGCGCCGGCGGTAACCGGGGAGCTGTTTTTT. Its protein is CASSKLAPAVTGELFF.

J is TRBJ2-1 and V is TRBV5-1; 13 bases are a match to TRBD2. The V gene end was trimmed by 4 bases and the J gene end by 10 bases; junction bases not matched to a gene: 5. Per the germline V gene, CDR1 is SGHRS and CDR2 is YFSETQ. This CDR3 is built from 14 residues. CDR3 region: CASSAGLAGEEQFF. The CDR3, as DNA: TGCGCCAGCAGCGCCGGACTAGCGGGAGAGGAGCAGTTCTTC.

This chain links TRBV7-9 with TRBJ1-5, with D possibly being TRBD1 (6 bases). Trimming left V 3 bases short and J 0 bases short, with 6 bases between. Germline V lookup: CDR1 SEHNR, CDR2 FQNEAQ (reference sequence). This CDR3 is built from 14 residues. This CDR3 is CASSLDSSNQPQHF. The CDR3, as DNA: TGTGCCAGCAGCTTGGACAGTAGCAATCAGCCCCAGCATTTT. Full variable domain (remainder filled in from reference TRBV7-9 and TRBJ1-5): DTGVSQNPRHKITKRGQNVTFRCDPISEHNRLYWYRQTLGQGPEFLTYFQNEAQLEKSRLLSDRFSAERPKGSFSTLEIQRTEQGDSAMYLCASSLDSSNQPQHFGDGTRLSIL.